The rows below give T cell receptor beta chains drawn from one sample of a study of T cells expressing NK-cell markers. TCRdb reprocessed the 5' RACE reads and keeps a single row for each CDR3 protein, giving no DNA. The sample includes roughly 120,000 distinct CDR3 sequences. Sequencing was performed on blood T cells: a sorted CD56 or NKG2C T cell subset, CD4+ or CD8+ T cells, or bulk PBMC T cells (not recorded which). The source of these receptors is a woman between 18 and 70 years old in good health. CDR3s include the opening cysteine and the closing phenylalanine or tryptophan.

j_gene: TRBJ1-6
v_gene: TRBV4-3
CDR3aa: CASSQSRRWDSPLHF

j_gene: TRBJ2-6
v_gene: TRBV6-4
CDR3aa: CASSDFWNSGANVLTF

j_gene: TRBJ2-7
v_gene: TRBV4-2
CDR3aa: CASSQGAGTSYEQYF

j_gene: TRBJ2-3
v_gene: TRBV7-2
CDR3aa: CASSQTSEDDTQYF

j_gene: TRBJ1-1
v_gene: TRBV5-1
CDR3aa: CASSIYRGQGTEAFF

j_gene: TRBJ1-2
v_gene: TRBV11-2
CDR3aa: CASSWARPEYTF

j_gene: TRBJ2-5
v_gene: TRBV28
CDR3aa: CASSLTGANKETQYF

j_gene: TRBJ2-1
v_gene: TRBV29-1
CDR3aa: CSWERSYNEQFF

j_gene: TRBJ2-3
v_gene: TRBV14
CDR3aa: CASSQEWTGGWDTQYF

j_gene: TRBJ1-4
v_gene: TRBV10-1
CDR3aa: CANPARPSEKLFF

j_gene: TRBJ1-2
v_gene: TRBV7-9
CDR3aa: CASTGGAGYGYTF

j_gene: TRBJ2-7
v_gene: TRBV12-3/TRBV12-4
CDR3aa: CASSGGAGGSYEQYF

j_gene: TRBJ1-1
v_gene: TRBV2
CDR3aa: CASSFNRGLREAFF

j_gene: TRBJ1-2
v_gene: TRBV7-3
CDR3aa: CASSSGPTVSHYGYTF

j_gene: TRBJ2-7
v_gene: TRBV12-5
CDR3aa: CASASPEGTEQYF

j_gene: TRBJ1-1
v_gene: TRBV9
CDR3aa: CASSVGGDTEAFF

j_gene: TRBJ1-2
v_gene: TRBV11-2
CDR3aa: CASSLETGGLGGYTF

j_gene: TRBJ2-1
v_gene: TRBV30
CDR3aa: CAWRSGTSNFDEQFF

j_gene: TRBJ2-5
v_gene: TRBV6-1
CDR3aa: CAIARRGHQETQYF

j_gene: TRBJ1-5
v_gene: TRBV12-3/TRBV12-4
CDR3aa: CASSGGQDRESNQPQHF

j_gene: TRBJ2-3
v_gene: TRBV7-9
CDR3aa: CASSGPLLAGVTDTQYF

j_gene: TRBJ2-2
v_gene: TRBV9
CDR3aa: CASSVGSGELFF

j_gene: TRBJ2-3
v_gene: TRBV10-3
CDR3aa: CAISPGQSTDTQYF

j_gene: TRBJ2-5
v_gene: TRBV25-1
CDR3aa: CASRGNWEETQYF

j_gene: TRBJ2-2
v_gene: TRBV24-1
CDR3aa: CATSDLPVVSSTGELFF

j_gene: TRBJ2-7
v_gene: TRBV2
CDR3aa: CASRGAGDYEQYF

j_gene: TRBJ2-7
v_gene: TRBV20-1
CDR3aa: CSAYGVSSYEQYF

j_gene: TRBJ2-5
v_gene: TRBV23-1
CDR3aa: CASSLSRTKGQETQYF

j_gene: TRBJ2-7
v_gene: TRBV20-1
CDR3aa: CSARDTGTGTYEQYF

j_gene: TRBJ1-5
v_gene: TRBV12-3/TRBV12-4
CDR3aa: CASSLYAGASQPQHF

j_gene: TRBJ2-1
v_gene: TRBV29-1
CDR3aa: CSVEGLAGFNEQFF

j_gene: TRBJ2-1
v_gene: TRBV2
CDR3aa: CAILPSGRRYNEQFF

j_gene: TRBJ1-1
v_gene: TRBV20-1
CDR3aa: CSAKLVTGTTENTEAFF

j_gene: TRBJ2-3
v_gene: TRBV7-6
CDR3aa: CASSLYEATYPDTQYF

j_gene: TRBJ1-6
v_gene: TRBV7-9
CDR3aa: CASRRGQVKGSPLHF

j_gene: TRBJ1-2
v_gene: TRBV12-3/TRBV12-4
CDR3aa: CASSLVAGTNGYTF

j_gene: TRBJ2-1
v_gene: TRBV12-3/TRBV12-4
CDR3aa: CASRRDWSSYNEQFF

j_gene: TRBJ2-3
v_gene: TRBV6-2/TRBV6-3
CDR3aa: CASSYTGVADTQYF

j_gene: TRBJ1-5
v_gene: TRBV6-5
CDR3aa: CASSYEVGPYSNQPQHF

j_gene: TRBJ2-3
v_gene: TRBV7-3
CDR3aa: CASSSVHGAGTDTQYF

j_gene: TRBJ2-7
v_gene: TRBV14
CDR3aa: CASSHGGPSYEQYF